These 14 T cell receptor beta chains came from one sample sequenced in a study of blood T cell repertoires in COVID-19 (dated by TCRdb to 2018 to 2021). Libraries were prepared through the immunoSEQ multiplex PCR assay. TCRdb holds this immuneACCESS table with in-frame rearrangements only. Some clones are missing; in checked studies, unresolved V genes explain under half, and the rest has no known cause. Within this sample are 200,000 to 250,000 clones, with 80% to 85% of them counted one time only. Around 6.5% of the sample goes to the ten largest clones. The sample taken for sequencing was PBMCs or T cells enriched from blood (not recorded which). All receptors come from a woman in her forties who had recovered from COVID-19.

The chain joins TRBV2 to TRBJ1-2; TRBD1 matches at 9 bases. J lost 8 bases, V lost 3 bases, and 7 bases had no gene match. Looked up from germline, CDR1 is SNHLY and CDR2 is FYNNEI. The CDR3 loop spans 14 amino acids. The CDR3 sequence: CASSDEGQGGGYTF. The CDR3 nucleotides are TGTGCCAGCAGTGACGAGGGACAGGGAGGCGGCTACACCTTC.

The chain uses TRBV9 and TRBJ1-1; a weak D match, TRBD1 (6 bases). Trimming took 4 bases from V and 2 from J, leaving 15 bases between them. CDR3 length: 15 amino acids. CDR1 and CDR2 from the germline V gene are SGDLS and YYNGEE. The CDR3 sequence: CASSPTRQANTEAFF. CDR3 DNA sequence: TGTGCCAGCAGCCCCACCCGACAGGCTAACACTGAAGCTTTCTTT.

CDR3 residues: CASSWFGDRDKAFF. The CDR3 coding sequence is TGTGCCAGCAGCTGGTTCGGGGATCGAGATAAAGCTTTCTTT. The chain recombines TRBV28 with TRBJ1-1; D gene unclear. Germline V gene data show CDR1 as MDHEN and CDR2 as SYDVKM. The CDR3 covers 14 residues. V was cut by 6 bases and J by 9 bases, with 20 bases left in between.

V usage is TRBV7-2 and J usage is TRBJ2-5, with TRBD2 matching over 11 bases. There are 17 residues in the CDR3. Per the germline V gene, CDR1 is SGHTA and CDR2 is FQGNSA. The junction had 10 bases not matched to a gene; V was cut back by 5 bases and J by 2 bases. The CDR3 DNA is TGTGCCAGCAGCCCATTAGCGATAGCGGGAGGGCAAGAGACCCAGTACTTC. It is translated as CASSPLAIAGGQETQYF.

The chain links TRBV19 to TRBJ2-5, with TRBD2 matching over 11 bases. This CDR3 has 16 residues. V shed 4 bases, J shed 5 bases, and the junction held 9 bases outside the gene matches. Germline V CDR1 and CDR2: LNHDA, SQIVND (reference sequence). DNA of the CDR3: TGTGCCAGTAGTACGAAACTAGCGGGAGTTGTGGAGACCCAGTACTTC. It encodes CASSTKLAGVVETQYF.

The rearrangement joins TRBV6-2 or TRBV6-3 to TRBJ2-7; tentatively, D is TRBD1 (5 bases). The CDR3 covers 16 residues. V dropped 0 bases and J dropped 0 bases, with 12 bases sitting between them. Germline loops: CDR1 MNHEY, CDR2 SVGEGT. The CDR3, as DNA: TGTGCCAGCAGTTACTCGTCCAGGGCTAGCTCCTACGAGCAGTACGTC. Amino acids: CASSYSSRASSYEQYV.

The rearrangement joins TRBV18 to TRBJ1-3, with D possibly being TRBD1 (6 bases). Germline CDR1 reads KGHSH; CDR2 reads LQKENI. This CDR3 contains 15 residues. V lost 3 bases, J lost 4 bases, and 13 bases lay in between. CDR3 coding DNA: TGTGCCAGCTCACCCGCCCAGGGACAAGGAAACACCATATATTTT. Translated, it gives CASSPAQGQGNTIYF.

V and J are TRBV4-1 and TRBJ1-2; 7 nucleotides match TRBD1. Germline V gene data show CDR1 as MGHRA and CDR2 as YSYEKL. Losses at the gene ends were 3 bases for V and 4 bases for J; bases not matched to a gene: 5. The CDR3 extends over 14 amino acids. CDR3 protein: CASSQGQPVYGYTF. The DNA for the CDR3 is TGCGCCAGCAGCCAGGGACAGCCGGTCTATGGCTACACCTTC.

The gene calls are TRBV6-1 and TRBJ1-5, with D perhaps TRBD1 (5 bases). Per germline, CDR1 MNHNS and CDR2 SASEGT. Trimming shortened V by 2 bases and J by 0 bases, and 23 bases separated the two germline ends. The CDR3 length is 20 residues. CDR3 sequence: CASSELFWRTQGNSNQPQHF. The CDR3 DNA reads TGTGCCAGCAGTGAACTCTTTTGGCGGACCCAGGGAAATAGCAATCAGCCCCAGCATTTT.

V usage is TRBV7-2 and J usage is TRBJ1-1, with 8 bases identical to TRBD1. Unmatched junction bases numbered 8, after V lost 7 bases and J lost 1 base. Germline loops: CDR1 SGHTA, CDR2 FQGNSA. The CDR3 contains 15 residues. CDR3 amino acids: CASTSQGAGNTEAFF. The CDR3 DNA is TGTGCCAGCACCTCGCAGGGGGCAGGGAACACTGAAGCTTTCTTT.

This rearrangement joins TRBV7-9 to TRBJ1-4; TRBD1 matches at 12 bases. The germline gives CDR1 SEHNR, CDR2 FQNEAQ (reference sequence). Trimming cost V 10 bases and J 8 bases; bases outside gene matches: 5. The CDR3 runs to 13 residues. Here the CDR3 reads CATRGTGGEKLFF. As DNA, the CDR3 is TGTGCCACGCGCGGGACAGGGGGCGAAAAACTGTTTTTT. Full variable domain (missing parts from reference TRBV7-9 and TRBJ1-4): DTGVSQNPRHKITKRGQNVTFRCDPISEHNRLYWYRQTLGQGPEFLTYFQNEAQLEKSRLLSDRFSAERPKGSFSTLEIQRTEQGDSAMYLCATRGTGGEKLFFGSGTQLSVL.

The rearrangement uses TRBV25-1 and TRBJ2-1, with 11 bases aligning to TRBD2. Germline V lookup: CDR1 MGHDK, CDR2 SYGVNS. This CDR3 region has 16 residues. V was clipped by 4 bases and J by 2 bases; unmatched bases: 4. The CDR3 protein is CASSVRLAGPYNEQFF. The CDR3 DNA is TGTGCCAGCAGTGTGCGACTAGCGGGACCCTACAATGAGCAGTTCTTC. Full variable domain (remainder filled in from reference TRBV25-1 and TRBJ2-1): EADIYQTPRYLVIGTGKKITLECSQTMGHDKMYWYQQDPGMELHLIHYSYGVNSTEKGDLSSESTVSRIRTEHFPLTLESARPSHTSQYLCASSVRLAGPYNEQFFGPGTRLTVL.

The rearrangement uses TRBV5-1 and TRBJ2-1; TRBD2 matches 7 bases. V trimming: 0 bases; J trimming: 2 bases; junction bases outside the gene matches: 5. The V gene's germline CDR1 is SGHRS and CDR2 YFSETQ. The CDR3 runs to 16 residues. As DNA, the CDR3 is TGCGCCAGCAGCTTGGATGGCGGGAGCACCTACAATGAGCAGTTCTTC. Protein: CASSLDGGSTYNEQFF.

V usage is TRBV29-1 and J usage is TRBJ1-1; the D gene is possibly TRBD1 (5 bases). Germline assignment: CDR1 SQVTM and CDR2 ANQGSEA. This CDR3 is 11 amino acids long. V was trimmed by 6 bases and J by 3 bases, leaving 8 bases between them. This CDR3 is CSVGGDTEAFF. The CDR3 DNA follows: TGCAGCGTGGGGGGGGACACTGAAGCTTTCTTT.